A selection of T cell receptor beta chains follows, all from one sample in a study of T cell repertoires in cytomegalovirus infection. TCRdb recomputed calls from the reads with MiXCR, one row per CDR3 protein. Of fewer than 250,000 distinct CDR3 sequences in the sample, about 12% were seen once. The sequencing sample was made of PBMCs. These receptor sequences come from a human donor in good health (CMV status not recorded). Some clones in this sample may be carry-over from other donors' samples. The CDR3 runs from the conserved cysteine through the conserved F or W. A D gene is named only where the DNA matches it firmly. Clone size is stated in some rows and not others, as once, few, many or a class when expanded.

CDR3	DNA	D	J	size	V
CASSLVGLAVWLNTGELFF	TGTGCCAGCAGCTTAGTGGGGTTAGCGGTCTGGCTGAACACCGGGGAGCTGTTTTTT	.	TRBJ2-2	many	TRBV7-2
CASSVVAVNNGELFF	TGTGCCAGCAGCGTAGTTGCGGTCAATAACGGGGAGCTGTTTTTT	.	TRBJ2-2	few	TRBV9
CASSPGTDDSYEQYF	TGTGCCAGCAGCCCCGGGACAGACGACTCCTACGAGCAGTACTTC	TRBD1	TRBJ2-7	many	TRBV6-1
CASSYSIGRLDQPQHF	TGTGCCAGCAGTTACTCGATAGGCAGGCTGGATCAGCCCCAGCATTTT	.	TRBJ1-5	many	TRBV6-2/TRBV6-3
CASSQGLARNTGELFF	TGCGCCAGCAGCCAAGGACTAGCTAGGAACACCGGGGAGCTGTTTTTT	TRBD2	TRBJ2-2	many	TRBV4-3
CASSSDPGNTIYF	TGTGCCAGCAGCTCGGACCCTGGAAACACCATATATTTT	.	TRBJ1-3	many	TRBV7-2
CASSRGQGGYQPQHF	TGTGCCAGCAGCCGAGGACAGGGAGGGTATCAGCCCCAGCATTTT	TRBD1	TRBJ1-5	many	TRBV7-9
CASSRQGPGYGYTF	TGTGCCAGCAGCCGACAGGGGCCGGGCTATGGCTACACCTTC	TRBD1	TRBJ1-2	many	TRBV12-3/TRBV12-4
CAWSSGLGSKNIQYF	TGTGCCTGGAGTAGCGGCCTAGGTTCCAAAAACATTCAGTACTTC	.	TRBJ2-4	few	TRBV30
CATSDSTVKRQYF	TGTGCCACCAGTGATTCGACAGTCAAGCGGCAGTACTTC	.	TRBJ2-7	.	TRBV24-1
CASSLAEGANYGYTF	TGTGCCAGCAGCTTAGCGGAGGGAGCGAACTATGGCTACACCTTC	.	TRBJ1-2	many	TRBV7-6
CASSQVSSLQGSETQYF	TGTGCCAGCAGCCAAGTCTCTTCTTTGCAGGGGAGTGAGACCCAGTACTTC	.	TRBJ2-5	many	TRBV14
CASSVRQGNQPQHF	TGTGCCAGCAGTGTACGACAGGGCAATCAGCCCCAGCATTTT	.	TRBJ1-5	few	TRBV27
CSSWGGSGSEAFF	TGCAGCTCTTGGGGCGGCAGTGGGAGTGAAGCTTTCTTT	.	TRBJ1-1	.	TRBV29-1
CSVAPGQGEKLFF	TGCAGCGTTGCCCCGGGACAGGGGGAAAAACTGTTTTTT	TRBD1	TRBJ1-4	few	TRBV29-1
CASSLLRDRGNTIYF	TGTGCCAGCAGCTTACTCCGGGACAGAGGAAACACCATATATTTT	TRBD1	TRBJ1-3	many	TRBV7-2
CSASGGRSNQPQHF	TGCAGTGCCAGTGGGGGCCGAAGCAATCAGCCCCAGCATTTT	.	TRBJ1-5	.	TRBV20-1
CASSRGGTANEKLFF	TGCGCCAGCAGCAGGGGTGGGACAGCTAATGAAAAACTGTTTTTT	TRBD1	TRBJ1-4	few	TRBV5-1
CASSYGAGSTAYEQYF	TGTGCCAGCAGTTACGGTGCGGGGTCAACGGCCTACGAGCAGTACTTC	.	TRBJ2-7	many	TRBV6-6
CASSASTGSGNTIYF	TGTGCCAGCAGTGCGTCTACAGGCTCTGGAAACACCATATATTTT	.	TRBJ1-3	.	TRBV6-6